The 7 T cell receptor beta chains below come from one sample, sequenced in a study of cytomegalovirus exposure and HLA in healthy donors. PCR involved 60 Vbeta and 13 Jbeta primers. Only in-frame clones appear in the TCRdb table, and some are missing; sequencing was by immunoSEQ multiplex PCR. The table shows 120,000 or so clones, with over 8.5% occurring only once. The specimen was PBMCs. These receptors were obtained from a woman between 40 and 55 years old in good health and CMV-seropositive.

This sequence joins TRBV5-4 and TRBJ2-3; the D gene is possibly TRBD1 (6 bases). V was cut by 6 bases and J by 1 base, with 18 bases left in between. Germline CDR1 and CDR2: SGHNT and YYREEE (reference sequence). CDR3 length equals 16 residues. The CDR3 region is CASNSGGQTGTDTQYF. In nucleotides, the CDR3 is TGTGCCAGCAACTCCGGAGGACAGACCGGCACAGATACGCAGTATTTT.

This clone was seen a few times. The chain joins TRBV11-1 to TRBJ1-1, with D unresolved. Germline-derived CDR1 and CDR2 are SGHAT and FQDESV (reference sequence). This CDR3 has 14 residues. Trimming removed 5 bases from V and 1 base from J, with 11 bases in between. The CDR3 region is CASSPLTPNTEAFF. The CDR3 DNA reads TGTGCCAGCAGCCCACTGACACCGAACACTGAAGCTTTCTTT.

The V and J genes are TRBV2 and TRBJ2-7; 9 bases are a match to TRBD1. With V trimmed by 1 base and J by 7 bases, 5 bases remained unmatched. Germline values: CDR1 SNHLY, CDR2 FYNNEI. This CDR3 has 14 amino acids. The CDR3 sequence is CASSEDRGRGEQYF. The DNA for the CDR3 is TGTGCCAGCAGTGAAGACAGGGGGCGAGGGGAGCAGTACTTC. Drawing the rest from reference TRBV2 and TRBJ2-7, the complete variable domain is EPEVTQTPSHQVTQMGQEVILRCVPISNHLYFYWYRQILGQKVEFLVSFYNNEISEKSEIFDDQFSVERPDGSNFTLKIRSTKLEDSAMYFCASSEDRGRGEQYFGPGTRLTVT.

The chain is built from TRBV10-2 and TRBJ1-5; D is perhaps TRBD1 (5 bases). This CDR3 spans 15 amino acids. Trimming pared 3 bases from V and 3 bases from J, leaving 12 bases between. CDR1 is WSHSY, CDR2 SAAADI, per germline. The CDR3, as DNA: TGCGCCAGCAGTGAAGCAGGGTACGACAATCAGCCCCAGCATTTT. Translation: CASSEAGYDNQPQHF.

This sequence joins TRBV27 and TRBJ2-2, with unresolved D. CDR3 length: 15 amino acids. The ends were cut back, 3 bases at V and 3 bases at J, with 11 bases in the middle. Germline CDR1 is MNHEY and CDR2 is SMNVEV (reference sequence). CDR3 bases: TGTGCCAGCAGTTTCTGGCCAGAGGACACCGGGGAGCTGTTTTTT. It encodes CASSFWPEDTGELFF.

There are a few counts of this clone. The rearrangement links TRBV5-1 to TRBJ1-2, with TRBD1 matching 7 bases. This CDR3 region has 14 residues. CDR1 and CDR2 from the germline V gene are SGHRS and YFSETQ. V shed 3 bases, J shed 4 bases, and the junction held 6 bases outside the gene matches. The DNA of the CDR3 is TGCGCCAGCAGCTCGGGGACAGTCGGCTATGGCTACACCTTC. It codes for CASSSGTVGYGYTF.

The J gene is TRBJ1-4, the V gene TRBV2; D gene uncertain. Trimming took off 3 bases at V and 2 bases at J, with 16 bases between the two ends. Germline loops: CDR1 SNHLY, CDR2 FYNNEI. The CDR3 is made up of 17 amino acids. This chain's CDR3 is CASSDSKVYGTNEKLFF. The CDR3 DNA sequence: TGTGCCAGCAGTGATAGCAAGGTCTACGGGACTAATGAAAAACTGTTTTTT.